These 29 T cell receptor beta chains were all obtained from the same sample, sequenced in a study of OX40 agonist ivuxolimab in advanced cancers. Clones were sequenced by immunoSEQ multiplex PCR, and TCRdb holds only the in-frame ones, with some missing. The sample holds about 45,000 clones, around 92% seen once. Material: CD4+ or CD8+ T cells sorted from blood, obtained in a trial of the OX40 agonist ivuxolimab. These receptors all stem from an adult with an advanced solid tumor such as melanoma, head and neck, liver or kidney cancer.

This sequence joins TRBV19 and TRBJ1-2; perhaps TRBD1 as D (5 bases). From germline, CDR1 is LNHDA and CDR2 SQIVND (reference sequence). CDR3 length: 14 amino acids. Trimming took off 5 bases at V and 0 bases at J, with 10 bases between the two ends. The CDR3 protein is CASSVQASNYGYTF. The DNA of the CDR3 is TGTGCCAGTAGTGTACAGGCCTCTAACTATGGCTACACCTTC.

V gene TRBV7-6 combines with J gene TRBJ1-2; 12 bases line up with TRBD1. This CDR3 contains 17 residues. Germline V gene lookup returns CDR1 SGHVS and CDR2 FNYEAQ. The ends lost 5 bases at V and 7 bases at J; junction bases unmatched: 14. The CDR3 coding sequence is TGTGCCAGCAGCCCCGAGGGACAGGGGGCTTTTCTTGGTGGCTACACCTTC. Protein product: CASSPEGQGAFLGGYTF. Based on the CDR3 plus reference TRBV7-6 and TRBJ1-2, the full variable domain is GAGVSQSPRYKVTKRGQDVALRCDPISGHVSLYWYRQALGQGPEFLTYFNYEAQQDKSGLPNDRFSAERPEGSISTLTIQRTEQRDSAMYRCASSPEGQGAFLGGYTFGSGTRLTVV.

This rearrangement joins TRBV6-5 to TRBJ2-1; TRBD2 is a possible D gene (5 bases). The CDR3 totals 13 residues. Germline V gene lookup returns CDR1 MNHEY and CDR2 SVGAGI. CDR3 nucleotide sequence: TGTGTCGTCGGGAACCGACGCTACAATGAGCAGTTCTTC. This encodes CVVGNRRYNEQFF.

This sequence joins TRBV19 and TRBJ1-2; a possible D gene is TRBD1 (5 bases). Germline loops: CDR1 LNHDA, CDR2 SQIVND (reference sequence). CDR3 length equals 15 residues. The ends were cut back, 5 bases at V and 2 bases at J, with 15 bases in the middle. The chain's CDR3 is CASSPERGSNYGYTF. CDR3 DNA sequence: TGTGCCAGTAGTCCCGAGAGGGGATCGAACTATGGCTACACCTTC.

The gene calls are TRBV12-5 and TRBJ2-3, with 9 bases aligning to TRBD2. J gave up 5 bases and V 7 bases, and 10 bases lay outside the gene matches. Germline CDR1 and CDR2: LGHNT and FRNRAP. There are 15 residues in the CDR3. The CDR3 DNA is TGTGCTAGTGCGCTAGGGGGAGCGGGGGGAGATACGCAGTATTTT. Amino acid sequence: CASALGGAGGDTQYF.

This sequence joins TRBV30 and TRBJ1-4; D is unclear. This CDR3 has 15 residues. The germline V gene has CDR1 GTSNPN and CDR2 SVGIG (reference sequence). Trimming removed 4 bases from V and 6 bases from J, with 18 bases in between. CDR3 loop: CAWTVDGSPDEKLFF. The CDR3 nucleotides are TGTGCCTGGACTGTTGACGGGTCGCCAGATGAAAAACTGTTTTTT.

CDR3 sequence (DNA): TGTGCCAGCAGCGTAGGGGATGAGCAGTTCTTC. Translation gives CASSVGDEQFF. This chain uses TRBV9 with TRBJ2-1, with D hard to call. Trimming stripped 0 bases from V and 8 bases from J, with 3 bases between. Germline V CDR1 and CDR2: SGDLS, YYNGEE. CDR3 length: 11 amino acids.

The chain employs TRBV4-1 and TRBJ2-7; maybe TRBD2 (5 bases). CDR1 is MGHRA, CDR2 YSYEKL, per germline. The V and J ends lost 4 bases and 2 bases respectively, with 15 bases between them. The CDR3 has 15 residues. The DNA for the CDR3 is TGCGCCAGCAGCCGAGGGTTGGGGAGTGCCTACGAGCAGTACTTC. It yields the protein CASSRGLGSAYEQYF.

The chain has TRBV4-1 and TRBJ2-1; the D gene is possibly TRBD1 (7 bases). CDR1 is MGHRA, CDR2 YSYEKL, per germline. The CDR3 spans 16 residues. The ends were cut back, 3 bases at V and 3 bases at J, with 15 bases in the middle. For the CDR3, the DNA is TGCGCCAGCAGCCAGGGGGACTGGACAGGCTACAATGAGCAGTTCTTC. Amino acid sequence: CASSQGDWTGYNEQFF.

This clone was seen once. CDR3 in DNA: TGTGCCAGCAGCCAAGACCCGGGACTAGCGGGAGGGCCTTCGGACGAGCAGTACTTC. Residues: CASSQDPGLAGGPSDEQYF. V usage is TRBV4-2 and J usage is TRBJ2-7; TRBD2 matches at 16 bases. V dropped 0 bases and J dropped 5; count of bases not matched to a gene: 10. Per the germline V gene, CDR1 is LGHNA and CDR2 is YNFKEQ. The CDR3 sequence is 19 residues long.

For the CDR3, the DNA is TGTGCCAGCAGTTTATCACGTGGGGGGATGGATGGCTACACCTTC. It specifies CASSLSRGGMDGYTF. The chain recombines TRBV27 with TRBJ1-2, with D possibly being TRBD1 (5 bases). There are 15 residues in the CDR3. V was cut by 0 bases and J by 6 bases, with 14 bases left in between. Germline-derived CDR1 and CDR2 are MNHEY and SMNVEV (reference sequence).

This clone was observed a few times. The genes are TRBV27 and TRBJ1-1; D gene unclear. Trimming shortened V by 4 bases and J by 1 base, and 7 bases separated the two germline ends. CDR3 size: 13 residues. Looked up from germline, CDR1 is MNHEY and CDR2 is SMNVEV (reference sequence). The CDR3 DNA is TGTGCCAGCAGTTGGAGCGGGAACACTGAAGCTTTCTTT. It is translated as CASSWSGNTEAFF.

This chain links TRBV5-4 with TRBJ2-3; D not certain. Deletions cut 1 base from V and 1 base from J, with 10 bases between. Per germline, CDR1 SGHNT and CDR2 YYREEE (reference sequence). The CDR3 sequence is 15 residues long. DNA for the CDR3: TGTGCCAGCAGCTTGAGGCGATTGGGCACAGATACGCAGTATTTT. Amino acid sequence: CASSLRRLGTDTQYF.

This chain connects TRBV11-2 to TRBJ1-4, with 9 bases identical to TRBD1. This CDR3 contains 18 residues. The V gene's germline CDR1 is SGHAT and CDR2 FQNNGV. V shed 2 bases, J shed 4 bases, and the junction held 11 bases outside the gene matches. The CDR3 loop reads CASSLLRTGVSLNEKLFF. The DNA for the CDR3 is TGTGCCAGCAGCTTATTGCGGACAGGGGTTTCCCTTAATGAAAAACTGTTTTTT.

The J gene is TRBJ2-3, the V gene TRBV28; D may be TRBD1 (6 bases). The CDR3 consists of 17 residues. The V end was cut by 2 bases, the J end by 3 bases, with 18 bases between. The germline V gene encodes CDR1 MDHEN and CDR2 SYDVKM. Written as DNA, the CDR3 is TGTGCCAGCAGTTTACCCGAACAGGGTTATGGAACAGATACGCAGTATTTT. Encoded protein: CASSLPEQGYGTDTQYF.

The V call is TRBV7-2, the J call TRBJ2-5, with 7 bases matching TRBD2. Germline CDR1 and CDR2: SGHTA and FQGNSA. The CDR3 contains 11 residues. CDR3 bases: TGTGCTCTGGGGGGGGACGTGACCCAGTACTTC. Translated: CALGGDVTQYF.

The chain couples TRBV7-9 to TRBJ2-2; maybe TRBD2 (7 bases). Trimming took 8 bases from V and 2 from J, leaving 12 bases between them. The CDR3 runs 14 residues. CDR1 and CDR2 from the germline V gene are SEHNR and FQNEAQ (reference sequence). The CDR3 spells CASAGGPNTGELFF. The CDR3 coding sequence is TGTGCCAGCGCCGGGGGGCCTAACACCGGGGAGCTGTTTTTT.

This clone was detected a few times. The rearrangement uses TRBV6-6 and TRBJ2-7; no clear D. This CDR3 has 10 residues. Trimming left V 6 bases short and J 3 bases short, with 3 bases between. Germline V gene lookup returns CDR1 MNHNY and CDR2 SVGAGI (reference sequence). This chain's CDR3 is CASRDYEQYF. The CDR3 DNA reads TGTGCCAGCAGAGACTACGAGCAGTACTTC.

This clone was recorded once. The V gene is TRBV27, the J gene TRBJ2-1; the match to TRBD1 covers 11 bases. V shed 5 bases and J 9 bases; nucleotides not matched to a gene: 6. Germline CDR1 and CDR2: MNHEY and SMNVEV (reference sequence). The CDR3 sequence is 14 residues long. The CDR3 spells CASSGQGAIGEQFF. CDR3 in DNA: TGTGCCAGCAGTGGACAGGGGGCGATCGGTGAGCAGTTCTTC.

The genes are TRBV9 and TRBJ2-3; 10 nucleotides align to TRBD2. Trimming cost V 4 bases and J 3 bases; bases outside gene matches: 8. CDR1 and CDR2 from the germline V gene are SGDLS and YYNGEE. The CDR3 has 16 amino acids. As DNA, the CDR3 is TGTGCCAGCAGCCCAAGAGCGGGGGGGCCTACAGATACGCAGTATTTT. As protein: CASSPRAGGPTDTQYF. The variable domain in full, completed from reference TRBV9 and TRBJ2-3, reads DSGVTQTPKHLITATGQRVTLRCSPRSGDLSVYWYQQSLDQGLQFLIQYYNGEERAKGNILERFSAQQFPDLHSELNLSSLELGDSALYFCASSPRAGGPTDTQYFGPGTRLTVL.

The V and J genes are TRBV5-5 and TRBJ2-7; D is uncertain. The V end was cut by 0 bases, the J end by 3 bases, with 10 bases between. The CDR3 length is 14 residues. Germline CDR1 reads SGHKS; CDR2 reads YYEKEE (reference sequence). The CDR3 nucleotides are TGTGCCAGCAGCTTGGTCTTCCCCGACTACGAGCAGTACTTC. Its protein is CASSLVFPDYEQYF.

This clone is a singleton in its sample. This sequence joins TRBV27 and TRBJ1-1; D is unclear. Germline CDR1 and CDR2: MNHEY and SMNVEV (reference sequence). V was clipped by 4 bases and J by 0 bases, with 12 bases between them. The CDR3 has 15 amino acids. The CDR3 loop reads CASSSRGPMNTEAFF. Written as DNA, the CDR3 is TGTGCCAGCAGTTCGCGCGGACCTATGAACACTGAAGCTTTCTTT.

The chain has TRBV6-5 and TRBJ2-7, with 13 bases fitting TRBD2. The J segment lost 2 bases and the V segment lost 3 bases, leaving 4 bases of the junction unmatched. Germline values: CDR1 MNHEY, CDR2 SVGAGI. This CDR3 spans 16 amino acids. The CDR3 DNA follows: TGTGCCAGCAGTTATACAGGACTAGCGGGGGCCTACGAGCAGTACTTC. This encodes CASSYTGLAGAYEQYF.

This rearrangement joins TRBV12-5 to TRBJ1-5; D may be TRBD1 (5 bases). Looked up from germline, CDR1 is LGHNT and CDR2 is FRNRAP. The CDR3 totals 13 residues. The germline V and J ends were trimmed by 7 bases and 5 bases, with 12 bases remaining between them. The CDR3 is CASVQGAHQPQHF. CDR3 nucleotide sequence: TGTGCTAGTGTGCAGGGAGCACATCAGCCCCAGCATTTT.

This clone was seen more than once but under ten times. This chain joins TRBV11-2 and TRBJ2-7, with 8 bases identical to TRBD1. Per the germline V gene, CDR1 is SGHAT and CDR2 is FQNNGV. With 3 bases clipped from V and 4 bases from J, the junction kept 8 bases outside the gene matches. The CDR3 sequence is 15 residues long. The CDR3 coding sequence is TGTGCCAGCAGCTTGGGACTGCAGGGGGCTTACGAGCAGTACTTC. This sequence encodes CASSLGLQGAYEQYF.

The CDR3 loop is CASSLGKRGAAYEQYF. For the CDR3, the DNA is TGTGCCAGCAGCTTAGGAAAGCGCGGGGCCGCCTACGAGCAGTACTTC. This rearrangement joins TRBV11-2 to TRBJ2-7; D possibly corresponds to TRBD2 (6 bases). This CDR3 comprises 16 residues. Germline-derived CDR1 and CDR2 are SGHAT and FQNNGV. V lost 1 base and J lost 2, with 15 bases in between.

The chain has TRBV6-5 and TRBJ1-2; TRBD1 matches at 8 bases. The CDR3 is 14 amino acids. CDR1 MNHEY and CDR2 SVGAGI come from the germline V gene. Unmatched junction bases numbered 9, after V lost 6 bases and J lost 6 bases. CDR3 sequence (DNA): TGTGCCAGCAGCTCCGACAGGGGAGGGGATGGCTACACCTTC. It codes for CASSSDRGGDGYTF.

The chain employs TRBV5-5 and TRBJ2-1; D is unclear. Germline loops: CDR1 SGHKS, CDR2 YYEKEE (reference sequence). V was pared by 4 bases and J by 8 bases, with 13 bases between. The CDR3 runs to 13 residues. In DNA, the CDR3 is TGTGCCAGCAGCCCCTACGGAGAGTATGAGCAGTTCTTC. Protein product: CASSPYGEYEQFF.

V gene TRBV5-3 combines with J gene TRBJ1-5, with no clear D. TRBV5-3 is flagged as an ORF with uncertain function. Trimming shortened V by 0 bases and J by 6 bases, and 4 bases separated the two germline ends. CDR3 size: 12 residues. CDR3 nucleotide sequence: TGTGCCAGAAGCTTGGAGGTTCAGCCCCAGCATTTT. Amino acids: CARSLEVQPQHF.